Sequencing of this T cell receptor beta chain was carried out in a study of T cell responses to AZD1222 COVID-19 vaccine. Assay used: immunoSEQ multiplex PCR; TCRdb lists only in-frame clones, some missing. Counted here are 94,000 or so clones, 80% to 90% occurring once; the ten biggest clones make up around 1.5%. Whole-study results and caveats: Repertoire samples came only from after the peak T cell response. Reports indicate that nearly half of spike-specific TCRs are directed at unmutated variant regions. Just a handful of people given AZD1222 tested seropositive at baseline.

Regarding this clone: Its antigen is unidentified.

The sample was peripheral blood, taken on day 0 of AZD1222 vaccination. The TCR was taken from an adult in good health.

The CDR3 region is CSGTAGPSYEQYF. The CDR3 bases are TGCAGCGGAACGGCCGGGCCTTCCTACGAGCAGTACTTC. The rearrangement links TRBV29-1 to TRBJ2-7, with D hard to call. V lost 7 bases to trimming and J lost 1 base, with 14 bases between them. The CDR3 runs to 13 residues. Germline V CDR1 and CDR2: SQVTM, ANQGSEA.